This T cell receptor beta chain was obtained from a study of blood T cell repertoires in COVID-19 (dated by TCRdb to about 2020). With respect to the entire study: Samples covering the acute and convalescent phases of COVID-19 were provided by collaborators in the United States, Italy and Spain. Nearly every sample came with metadata listing a de-identified subject ID, COVID-19 status, age in years and sex. The material from the prospective study consisted of cDNA or gDNA derived from T cells, B-cell-depleted T cells, or PBMCs. The repertoires were released in a freely available public database meant as a resource for research on the immune response to SARS-CoV-2. Samples came from the ongoing ImmuneRACE study (first 160 participants) plus 1,254 subjects from 6 global collaborators. HLA class I and class II types, where available, came from metadata supplied by the sample provider rather than from assay-based typing. The dataset comprised deeply sampled blood TCRbeta repertoires from subjects exposed to, actively infected with, or recovered from COVID-19.

On the study overall, not on this receptor specifically: How much clinical and demographic metadata was included differed by source and by participant, and the metadata was provided uncurated.

The CDR3 starts with the cysteine, ends with the phenylalanine, and has 13 residues. The entry retains the CDR3 DNA only, 39 bases that are in frame from base 1. CDR1 WSHSY and CDR2 SAAADI were looked up in the germline V gene. V is cut back by 6 bases and J by 4 bases, with 4 bases in the junction unmatched. Comments on this clone: Its antigen is unknown. The record has no base qualities; no much larger clone is one base away.

The immunoSEQ Assay, a bias-controlled multiplex PCR, was used to amplify TCRbeta CDR3 regions from genomic DNA. The paper's data handling went like this. The number of nucleated cells in each sample was estimated from the amplification of reference gene primers within the assay. To quantify the absolute abundance of each unique TCRbeta CDR3 rearrangement, sequence reads were collapsed and filtered. For each sample, productive Simpson clonality was calculated as the square root of Simpson's diversity index across productive rearrangements. TCRdb took over this immuneACCESS table, retaining in-frame rearrangements with V and J assigned. Such tables are incomplete; in checked studies, under half of the missing clones stem from an unresolved V gene, and the remainder is unexplained. From that table come the V and J calls and clone size; the DNA was used to work out D and trimming. The sample yields 200,000 to 250,000 clones; around nine tenths were counted once. The top ten clones comprise roughly 4.9% of the sample.

Enrolling through a virtual design, the prospective study's participants ranged in age from roughly 18 to 90 years and lived across roughly 24 United States geographic areas. In the prospective study, participants were assigned to cohorts based on the clinical history participants reported in a screening survey and a study questionnaire. Exposed participants were defined as having been in contact with someone with a PCR-confirmed or clinician-diagnosed COVID-19 case within 2 weeks of study entry. Mobile phlebotomists in the prospective study collected whole blood, serum and a nasopharyngeal or oropharyngeal swab from every participant. Prospective study participants could optionally give additional blood draws and questionnaires over a roughly two-month period. Before DNA extraction, blood samples from the prospective study were shipped at room temperature or frozen.

The chain is made from TRBV10-2 and TRBJ1-1; TRBD1 lines up with 8 middle nucleotides. This receptor was obtained from a woman under 40 who had been exposed to COVID-19. Sequenced: PBMCs or T cells enriched from blood (not recorded which). Read as DNA, the sequence is TGCGCCAGCAGGACCGACAGGGGCACTGAAGCTTTCTTT. Protein translation: CASRTDRGTEAFF.